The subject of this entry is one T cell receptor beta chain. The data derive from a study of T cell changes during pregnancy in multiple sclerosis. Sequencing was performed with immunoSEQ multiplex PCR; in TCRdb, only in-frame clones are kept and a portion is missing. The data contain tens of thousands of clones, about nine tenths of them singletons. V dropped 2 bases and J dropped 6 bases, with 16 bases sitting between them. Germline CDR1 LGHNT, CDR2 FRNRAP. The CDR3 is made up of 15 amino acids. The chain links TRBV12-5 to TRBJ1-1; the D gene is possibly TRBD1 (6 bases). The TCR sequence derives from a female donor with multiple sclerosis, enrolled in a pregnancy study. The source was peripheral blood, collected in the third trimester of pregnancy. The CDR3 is CASGLTTGYGSEAFF. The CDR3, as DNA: TGTGCTAGTGGTTTGACAACAGGGTACGGATCTGAAGCTTTCTTT.